This T cell receptor (beta chain) was observed in a study of blood T cell repertoires in COVID-19. Overall study context: The United States, Italy and Spain provided the acute and convalescent COVID-19 samples. T cells, B-cell-depleted T cells, or PBMCs supplied cDNA or gDNA.

How the authors handled the data: The assay estimated nucleated cells by amplifying reference gene primers. Produced via immunoSEQ multiplex PCR; TCRdb's table is partial and in-frame only. V and J calls and clone size follow that table, whereas D and trimming were derived from the DNA. The sample holds a few hundred thousand clones, 89% seen once. This CDR3 comprises 13 residues. The V gene's germline CDR1 is SGHTA and CDR2 FQGTGA. V was cut by 0 bases and J by 6 bases, with 9 bases left in between. The sequence was obtained from a man between 18 and 29 years old who had recovered from COVID-19. Sequenced material: peripheral blood. This sequence joins TRBV7-3 and TRBJ2-7; no firm D call. The CDR3 spells CASSLTGTVEQYF. CDR3 in DNA: TGTGCCAGCAGCTTAACGGGCACTGTCGAGCAGTACTTC.